Sequencing of this TCR beta chain was carried out in a study of lymphopenia after photon versus proton radiotherapy. TCRdb's table, derived via immunoSEQ multiplex PCR, lists solely in-frame clones and lacks some. This table has about 64,000 clones, around 87% appearing once. The CDR3 sequence is 14 residues long. V was cut by 7 bases and J by 4 bases, with 17 bases left in between. Germline V gene lookup returns CDR1 LNHDA and CDR2 SQIVND (reference sequence). The chain uses TRBV19 and TRBJ2-7; D call uncertain. This TCR derives from a man at least 80 years old with esophageal cancer. This sample comprised peripheral blood, obtained from a patient treated with proton-based radiotherapy. Here the CDR3 DNA reads TGTGCCAGTAATCCTGGGCCACTACATTACGAGCAGTACTTC. It codes for CASNPGPLHYEQYF. Combining the CDR3 with reference TRBV19 and TRBJ2-7 gives the whole variable domain DGGITQSPKYLFRKEGQNVTLSCEQNLNHDAMYWYRQDPGQGLRLIYYSQIVNDFQKGDIAEGYSVSREKKESFPLTVTSAQKNPTAFYLCASNPGPLHYEQYFGPGTRLTVT.